The clone carrying this TCR beta chain was observed once. These data come from a study of blood T cell repertoires in COVID-19. The overall study: Donors in the United States, Italy and Spain gave samples during acute or convalescent COVID-19. The analysed material was cDNA or gDNA that came from T cells, B-cell-depleted T cells, or PBMCs.

Original processing methods: Estimation of nucleated cell counts was performed using reference gene primer amplification. Libraries were prepared by immunoSEQ multiplex PCR; TCRdb keeps only in-frame clonotypes and omits some of them. V and J calls and clone size are as listed in that table; D and trimming were resolved from the DNA. Of fewer than 110,000 clones in the sample, around 88% are singletons; the top ten hold approximately 6.8%. V dropped 4 bases and J dropped 3; count of bases not matched to a gene: 6. Germline V CDR1 and CDR2: SGHVS, FQNEAQ. This CDR3 is built from 15 residues. This chain connects TRBV7-8 to TRBJ2-7, with 10 bases fitting TRBD2. The sequenced sample was peripheral blood. The TCR was taken from a man aged 50 or older with active or convalescent COVID-19. The CDR3 nucleotides read TGTGCCAGCAGCTCTAGCGGGAGTTCCGGCTACGAGCAGTACTTC. Protein sequence: CASSSSGSSGYEQYF.